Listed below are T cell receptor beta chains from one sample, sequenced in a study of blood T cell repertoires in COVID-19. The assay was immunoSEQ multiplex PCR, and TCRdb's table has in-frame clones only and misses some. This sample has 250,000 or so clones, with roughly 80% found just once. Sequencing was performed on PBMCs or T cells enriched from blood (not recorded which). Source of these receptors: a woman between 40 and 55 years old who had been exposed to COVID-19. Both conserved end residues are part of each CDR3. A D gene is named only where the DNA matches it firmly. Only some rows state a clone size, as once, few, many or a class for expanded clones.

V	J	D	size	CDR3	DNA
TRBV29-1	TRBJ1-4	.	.	CSVSPHRGEKLFF	TGCAGCGTCAGCCCTCATAGGGGAGAAAAACTGTTTTTT
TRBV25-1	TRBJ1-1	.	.	CASSEPGNTYTEAFF	TGTGCCAGCAGTGAACCGGGAAACACCTACACTGAAGCTTTCTTT
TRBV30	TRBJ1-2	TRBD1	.	CAGRTGGGYTF	TGTGCCGGAAGGACAGGGGGAGGCTACACCTTC
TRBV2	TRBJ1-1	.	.	CASSSWSEAFF	TGTGCCAGCAGTAGCTGGTCTGAAGCTTTCTTT
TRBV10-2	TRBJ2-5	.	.	CASSGRGPRGETQYF	TGCGCCAGCAGTGGTCGGGGCCCTCGGGGGGAGACCCAGTACTTC
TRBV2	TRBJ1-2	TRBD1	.	CASSNRGGTGYTF	TGTGCCAGCAGTAACAGGGGAGGCACTGGCTACACCTTC
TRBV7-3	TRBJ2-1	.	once	CASSLSGSDEQFF	TGTGCCAGCAGCTTAAGCGGTAGCGATGAGCAGTTCTTC
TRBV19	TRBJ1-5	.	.	CASSILTGSGQPQHF	TGTGCCAGTAGTATCCTCACAGGGTCTGGGCAGCCCCAGCATTTT
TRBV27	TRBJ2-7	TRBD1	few	CASSREQGASYEQYF	TGTGCCAGCAGCCGAGAACAGGGGGCGTCCTACGAGCAGTACTTC
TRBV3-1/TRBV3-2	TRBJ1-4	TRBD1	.	CASSDRDRGSNEKLFF	TGTGCCAGCAGCGACCGGGACAGGGGGTCTAATGAAAAACTGTTTTTT
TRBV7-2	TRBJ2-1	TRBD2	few	CASSFPGLAGGNEQFF	TGTGCCAGCAGCTTCCCGGGACTAGCGGGGGGCAATGAGCAGTTCTTC
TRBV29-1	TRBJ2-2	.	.	CSVEWGHGELFF	TGCAGCGTTGAATGGGGCCATGGGGAGCTGTTTTTT
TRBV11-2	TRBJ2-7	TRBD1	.	CASSLVGQGVSYEQYF	TGTGCCAGCAGCTTAGTCGGACAGGGGGTCTCCTACGAGCAGTACTTC
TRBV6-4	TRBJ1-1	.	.	CASSDSRGGNTEAFF	TGTGCCAGCAGTGACTCGAGGGGGGGGAACACTGAAGCTTTCTTT
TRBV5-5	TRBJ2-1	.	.	CASSLEMWAEQFF	TGTGCCAGCAGCTTAGAGATGTGGGCAGAACAGTTCTTC
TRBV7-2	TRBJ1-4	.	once	CASSLGGRANEKLFF	TGTGCCAGCAGCTTAGGAGGGCGGGCTAATGAAAAACTGTTTTTT
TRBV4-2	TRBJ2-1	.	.	CASSQDWKLADEQFF	TGTGCCAGCAGCCAAGATTGGAAGCTAGCAGATGAGCAGTTCTTC
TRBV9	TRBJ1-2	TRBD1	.	CASSAYGQGDYTF	TGTGCCAGCAGCGCGTATGGACAGGGCGACTACACCTTC
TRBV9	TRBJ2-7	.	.	CASSVEGLGEQYF	TGTGCCAGCAGCGTAGAGGGACTCGGGGAGCAGTACTTC
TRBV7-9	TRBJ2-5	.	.	CASSRLDLGGGETQYF	TGTGCCAGCAGCCGTCTGGACCTAGGGGGTGGAGAGACCCAGTACTTC
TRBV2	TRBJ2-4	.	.	CASSAQQASKNIQYF	TGTGCCAGCAGTGCACAGCAGGCCTCCAAAAACATTCAGTACTTC
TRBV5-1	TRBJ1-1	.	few	CASSFPTGRSEGTEAFF	TGCGCCAGCAGCTTCCCAACCGGACGTTCCGAGGGCACTGAAGCTTTCTTT
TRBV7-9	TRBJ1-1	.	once	CASSSDVIREAFF	TGTGCCAGCAGCTCGGACGTTATCCGGGAGGCTTTCTTT
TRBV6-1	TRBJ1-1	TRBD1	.	CASSEEQGAVTEAFF	TGTGCCAGCAGTGAAGAGCAGGGGGCGGTCACTGAAGCTTTCTTT
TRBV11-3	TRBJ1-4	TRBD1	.	CASSPGGSNEKLFF	TGTGCCAGCAGCCCAGGGGGATCTAATGAAAAACTGTTTTTT
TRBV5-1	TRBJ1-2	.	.	CASSLTTDPIYGYTF	TGCGCCAGCAGCCTTACGACAGACCCCATCTATGGCTACACCTTC
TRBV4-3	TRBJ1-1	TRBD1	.	CASSQDGTGMNTEAFF	TGCGCCAGCAGCCAAGATGGGACAGGGATGAACACTGAAGCTTTCTTT
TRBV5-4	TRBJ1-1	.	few	CASSLQGLPEAFF	TGTGCCAGCAGCTTGCAGGGTCTGCCTGAAGCTTTCTTT
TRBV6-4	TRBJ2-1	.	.	CASRPGSSYNEQFF	TGTGCCAGTAGGCCAGGCAGCTCCTACAATGAGCAGTTCTTC
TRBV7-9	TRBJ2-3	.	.	CASSFNRASSTDTQYF	TGTGCCAGCAGCTTTAACAGGGCCTCAAGCACAGATACGCAGTATTTT
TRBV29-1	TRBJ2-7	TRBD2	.	CSVDLSGGGYEQYF	TGCAGCGTTGATCTTAGCGGGGGAGGTTACGAGCAGTACTTC
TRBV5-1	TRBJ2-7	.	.	CASSLGAGAYEQYF	TGCGCCAGCAGCCTGGGGGCAGGGGCCTACGAGCAGTACTTC
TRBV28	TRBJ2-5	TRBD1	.	CASSIGTAQETQYF	TGTGCCAGCAGTATCGGGACAGCCCAAGAGACCCAGTACTTC
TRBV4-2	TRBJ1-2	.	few	CASSQGEGDDYGYTF	TGTGCCAGCAGCCAAGGTGAGGGGGACGACTATGGCTACACCTTC
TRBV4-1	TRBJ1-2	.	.	CASSSRGYGYTF	TGCGCCAGCAGCTCTCGGGGCTATGGCTACACCTTC
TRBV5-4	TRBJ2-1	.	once	CASRFGLGGGDEQFF	TGTGCCAGCAGATTCGGCCTGGGGGGGGGCGATGAGCAGTTCTTC
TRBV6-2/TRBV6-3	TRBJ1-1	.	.	CASSYHQGNTEAFF	TGTGCCAGCAGTTACCACCAGGGAAACACTGAAGCTTTCTTT
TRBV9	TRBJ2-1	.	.	CASSGAGEQFF	TGTGCCAGCAGCGGAGCGGGTGAGCAGTTCTTC
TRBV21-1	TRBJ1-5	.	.	CASSKSGLEGWRQPQHF	TGTGCCAGCAGCAAATCAGGGTTAGAAGGGTGGCGTCAGCCCCAGCATTTT
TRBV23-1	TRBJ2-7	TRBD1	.	CTYPGGLMREQYF	TGCACCTACCCAGGGGGCCTAATGCGGGAGCAGTACTTC
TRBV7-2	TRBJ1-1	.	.	CASSFRVNPTMNTEAFF	TGTGCCAGCAGCTTCAGGGTCAACCCCACAATGAACACTGAAGCTTTCTTT
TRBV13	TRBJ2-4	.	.	CASSLPPGAKNIQYF	TGTGCCAGCAGCCTGCCCCCCGGGGCCAAAAACATTCAGTACTTC
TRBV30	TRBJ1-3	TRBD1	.	CAWSPGTGGGNTIYF	TGTGCCTGGAGTCCCGGGACAGGGGGCGGAAACACCATATATTTT
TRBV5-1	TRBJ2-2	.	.	CASSLATSANTGELFF	TGCGCCAGCAGCTTGGCCACCAGCGCGAACACCGGGGAGCTGTTTTTT
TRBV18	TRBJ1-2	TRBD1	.	CASSPGQGDYGYTF	TGTGCCAGCTCACCTGGACAGGGTGACTATGGCTACACCTTC
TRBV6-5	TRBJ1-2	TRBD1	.	CASSPPGTGRNGYTF	TGTGCCAGCAGCCCCCCCGGGACAGGGAGGAATGGCTACACCTTC
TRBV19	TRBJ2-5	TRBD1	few	CASSPGQGGQETQYF	TGTGCCAGTAGTCCGGGACAGGGGGGACAAGAGACCCAGTACTTC
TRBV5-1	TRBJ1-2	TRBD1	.	CASREPGQGLSGYTF	TGCGCCAGCAGAGAACCGGGACAGGGCCTCTCTGGCTACACCTTC
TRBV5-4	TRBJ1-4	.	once	CASGRVGEKLFF	TGTGCCAGCGGCAGGGTGGGGGAAAAACTGTTTTTT
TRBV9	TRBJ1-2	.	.	CASSGGRSSAWGYTF	TGTGCCAGCAGCGGCGGGAGGTCGTCGGCTTGGGGCTACACCTTC
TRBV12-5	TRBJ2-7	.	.	CASATQRDPYEQYF	TGTGCTAGTGCTACCCAGAGGGATCCCTACGAGCAGTACTTC
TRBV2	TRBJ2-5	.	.	CASIRQGGGETQYF	TGTGCCAGCATACGGCAGGGAGGCGGAGAGACCCAGTACTTC